This T cell receptor (beta chain) was sequenced in a study of tumor and adjacent non-tumor tissue in lung cancer. This clonotype was recorded many times. A modified ARM-PCR protocol with three rounds of nested PCR amplified TCRbeta. TCRdb reprocessed the multiplex PCR reads via MiXCR and lists one record per CDR3 protein. In the table there are approximately 71,000 distinct CDR3 sequences, roughly 60% of which are singletons. The germline CDR1 and CDR2 sequences are SGHDT and YYEEEE. Trimming removed 1 base at V and 3 bases at J, with 6 bases between. This CDR3 region has 13 residues. RNA was extracted from bulk tissue without any cell sorting. Donors were chemotherapy-naive, newly diagnosed lung cancer surgical patients in China, August–late 2014.

J is TRBJ2-3 and V is TRBV5-6; D not certain. Sequencing was carried out using lung tumor tissue. This sequence was found in a man aged 50 or older with non-small cell lung cancer. CDR3 loop: CASSLKGTDTQYF. The CDR3 coding sequence is TGTGCCAGCAGCTTGAAAGGGACAGATACGCAGTATTTT.